The 24 T cell receptor beta chains given below trace back to one sample, sequenced in a study of shared clonotypes between healthy human individuals. Sequencing used immunoSEQ multiplex PCR; TCRdb keeps in-frame clones, though not all of them. The sample lists millions of clones, 90% to 95% seen once, with 0.13% to 0.15% in the top ten. Material: naive CD4+ T cells sorted from blood. The sample's subset: CD45RA+ positively selected. These receptors all come from a man between 18 and 29 years old in good health.

On this clone: Within the sample, other DNA sequences also encode this same CDR3. The rearrangement uses TRBV5-1 and TRBJ2-7, with TRBD1 matching 11 bases. Germline V gene data show CDR1 as SGHRS and CDR2 as YFSETQ. V shed 0 bases and J 3 bases; nucleotides not matched to a gene: 2. The CDR3 loop spans 15 amino acids. CDR3 DNA sequence: TGCGCCAGCAGCTTGGTGGGGACAGGGGGCTACGAGCAGTACTTC. Translating it yields CASSLVGTGGYEQYF. The full variable domain, with the rest looked up from reference TRBV5-1 and TRBJ2-7, is KAGVTQTPRYLIKTRGQQVTLSCSPISGHRSVSWYQQTPGQGLQFLFEYFSETQRNKGNFPGRFSGRQFSNSRSEMNVSTLELGDSALYLCASSLVGTGGYEQYFGPGTRLTVT.

The chain is built from TRBV7-2 and TRBJ2-7, with D unresolved. This CDR3 contains 11 residues. Germline V lookup: CDR1 SGHTA, CDR2 FQGNSA. Deletions cut 3 bases from V and 6 bases from J, with 6 bases between. The CDR3 protein is CASSFGSEQYF. The DNA of the CDR3 is TGTGCCAGCAGCTTCGGCTCCGAGCAGTACTTC.

The gene calls are TRBV7-2 and TRBJ2-7; D may match TRBD1 or TRBD2 (5 bases each). V dropped 0 bases and J dropped 7 bases, with 13 bases sitting between them. This CDR3 has 14 amino acids. The germline V gene encodes CDR1 SGHTA and CDR2 FQGNSA. CDR3 DNA sequence: TGTGCCAGCAGCTTAGCAACGGGTTGGGGGGAGCAGTACTTC. It encodes CASSLATGWGEQYF. The variable domain in full, with the rest retrieved from reference TRBV7-2 and TRBJ2-7, is GAGVSQSPSNKVTEKGKDVELRCDPISGHTALYWYRQSLGQGLEFLIYFQGNSAPDKSGLPSDRFSAERTGGSVSTLTIQRTQQEDSAVYLCASSLATGWGEQYFGPGTRLTVT.

The V gene is TRBV4-1, the J gene TRBJ2-3; the D is unclear. This CDR3 has 15 residues. Per germline, CDR1 MGHRA and CDR2 YSYEKL. V shed 1 base and J shed 2 bases, with 10 bases lying between them. The DNA of the CDR3 is TGCGCCAGCAGCCAAGTAGGGCTTATCACAGATACGCAGTATTTT. As protein: CASSQVGLITDTQYF.

The V and J genes are TRBV5-1 and TRBJ2-3; D gene ambiguous. There are 12 residues in the CDR3. Deletions cut 1 base from V and 4 bases from J, with 4 bases between. Germline CDR1 reads SGHRS; CDR2 reads YFSETQ. The CDR3 DNA follows: TGCGCCAGCAGCTTGCTTTCAGATACGCAGTATTTT. As protein: CASSLLSDTQYF. The variable domain in full, with the rest retrieved from reference TRBV5-1 and TRBJ2-3, is KAGVTQTPRYLIKTRGQQVTLSCSPISGHRSVSWYQQTPGQGLQFLFEYFSETQRNKGNFPGRFSGRQFSNSRSEMNVSTLELGDSALYLCASSLLSDTQYFGPGTRLTVL.

J is TRBJ1-5 and V is TRBV7-2; D possibly corresponds to TRBD1 (5 bases). Trimming took off 2 bases at V and 4 bases at J, with 9 bases between the two ends. Germline CDR1 is SGHTA and CDR2 is FQGNSA. The length of the CDR3 is 14 residues. The CDR3 coding sequence is TGTGCCAGCAGCTTACAGGGATATAATCAGCCCCAGCATTTT. Its translation: CASSLQGYNQPQHF.

The chain has TRBV30 and TRBJ1-4; D might be TRBD1 (6 bases). The V end was cut by 4 bases, the J end by 3 bases, with 12 bases between. Germline values: CDR1 GTSNPN, CDR2 SVGIG (reference sequence). The CDR3 length is 14 residues. CDR3 in DNA: TGTGCCTGGACCGCAGGGGTGTCTAATGAAAAACTGTTTTTT. Protein: CAWTAGVSNEKLFF.

V and J are TRBV6-7 and TRBJ1-5; TRBD1 agrees at 9 bases. TRBV6-7 is flagged as an ORF with uncertain function. V shed 8 bases and J 4 bases; nucleotides not matched to a gene: 9. The CDR3 is 15 residues long. CDR3 in DNA: TGTGCCAGCTTGGGACAGGGTTGTAGTAATCAGCCCCAGCATTTT. This sequence encodes CASLGQGCSNQPQHF.

A remark on this clone: The sample carries other DNA sequences with the same CDR3. This sequence joins TRBV7-2 and TRBJ1-3, with D possibly TRBD1 on 5 matching bases. Germline values: CDR1 SGHTA, CDR2 FQGNSA. V lost 1 base to trimming and J lost 0 bases, with 7 bases between them. The CDR3 sequence is 15 residues long. CDR3 coding DNA: TGTGCCAGCAGCTTAGGCCAGGGCTCTGGAAACACCATATATTTT. This gives the protein CASSLGQGSGNTIYF.

The chain joins TRBV29-1 to TRBJ2-3, with D possibly matching TRBD2 (7 bases). The V gene's germline CDR1 is SQVTM and CDR2 ANQGSEA. This CDR3 region has 15 residues. V shed 0 bases and J shed 4 bases, with 14 bases lying between them. The chain's CDR3 is CSVEDRGAAPDTQYF. CDR3 DNA: TGCAGCGTTGAAGATCGGGGGGCCGCGCCAGATACGCAGTATTTT.

The J gene is TRBJ1-2, the V gene TRBV30; a possible D gene is TRBD1 (6 bases). Trimming pared 4 bases from V and 4 bases from J, leaving 19 bases between. The CDR3 runs to 15 residues. Germline V gene data show CDR1 as GTSNPN and CDR2 as SVGIG (reference sequence). This CDR3 is CAWTPGQPSIYGYTF. For the CDR3, the DNA is TGTGCCTGGACCCCCGGACAGCCCTCTATCTATGGCTACACCTTC. Variable domain in full (rest from reference TRBV30 and TRBJ1-2): SQTIHQWPATLVQPVGSPLSLECTVEGTSNPNLYWYRQAAGRGLQLLFYSVGIGQISSEVPQNLSASRPQDRQFILSSKKLLLSDSGFYLCAWTPGQPSIYGYTFGSGTRLTVV.

The rearrangement links TRBV7-3 to TRBJ1-1; D not resolved. CDR1 and CDR2 (germline): SGHTA, FQGTGA. There are 13 residues in the CDR3. Between the trimmed V and J ends, which lost 5 bases and 0 bases, there was a span of 7 bases. This CDR3 reads CASSQRVNTEAFF. As DNA, the CDR3 is TGTGCCAGCAGCCAGAGGGTGAACACTGAAGCTTTCTTT.

The J gene is TRBJ2-2, the V gene TRBV30, with unresolved D. From germline, CDR1 is GTSNPN and CDR2 SVGIG (reference sequence). V lost 1 base to trimming and J lost 6 bases, with 9 bases between them. CDR3 length equals 13 residues. The CDR3, as DNA: TGTGCCTGGAGTGCCATGGGATCCGGGGAGCTGTTTTTT. Encoded protein: CAWSAMGSGELFF.

The chain employs TRBV30 and TRBJ2-3; TRBD2 matches at 7 bases. The germline V gene has CDR1 GTSNPN and CDR2 SVGIG (reference sequence). Losses at the gene ends were 3 bases for V and 2 bases for J; bases not matched to a gene: 8. CDR3 size: 15 residues. The CDR3 loop is CAWSLGLSNTDTQYF. CDR3 sequence (DNA): TGTGCCTGGAGCTTGGGACTATCTAACACAGATACGCAGTATTTT. The full variable domain, in which reference TRBV30 and TRBJ2-3 provide the parts outside the CDR3, is SQTIHQWPATLVQPVGSPLSLECTVEGTSNPNLYWYRQAAGRGLQLLFYSVGIGQISSEVPQNLSASRPQDRQFILSSKKLLLSDSGFYLCAWSLGLSNTDTQYFGPGTRLTVL.

The genes are TRBV9 and TRBJ2-2; 9 bases line up with TRBD1. The J segment lost 0 bases and the V segment lost 3 bases, leaving 0 bases of the junction unmatched. Per germline, CDR1 SGDLS and CDR2 YYNGEE. CDR3 length equals 15 residues. The CDR3 sequence: CASSGTGANTGELFF. CDR3 nucleotide sequence: TGTGCCAGCAGCGGGACAGGGGCGAACACCGGGGAGCTGTTTTTT.

This clone was recorded once. This rearrangement joins TRBV5-1 to TRBJ2-6; a weak D match, TRBD1 (5 bases). CDR1 is SGHRS and CDR2 is YFSETQ in the germline V gene. V lost 5 bases and J 1 base, leaving 10 bases between the germline ends. CDR3 length: 15 amino acids. CDR3 sequence reads: CASRETGSGANVLTF. DNA for the CDR3: TGCGCCAGCAGGGAAACAGGTTCTGGGGCCAACGTCCTGACTTTC.

This chain links TRBV19 with TRBJ2-7; 13 bases match TRBD2. With V trimmed by 1 base and J by 0 bases, 3 bases remained unmatched. The CDR3 runs to 17 residues. Germline assignment: CDR1 LNHDA and CDR2 SQIVND (reference sequence). Written as DNA, the CDR3 is TGTGCCAGTAGTATAGTGGGGACTAGCGGGATCTCCTACGAGCAGTACTTC. Translating it yields CASSIVGTSGISYEQYF.

As DNA, the CDR3 is TGTGCCAGCAGCCCAAACCCCTCGGGACAGTACCAAGAGACCCAGTACTTC. This translates into CASSPNPSGQYQETQYF. The chain has TRBV9 and TRBJ2-5, with 7 bases that match TRBD1. Trimming cost V 4 bases and J 0 bases; bases outside gene matches: 12. The germline CDR1 and CDR2 sequences are SGDLS and YYNGEE. This CDR3 comprises 17 residues.

The chain is built from TRBV4-1 and TRBJ2-5; 11 bases fit TRBD2. From germline, CDR1 is MGHRA and CDR2 YSYEKL. The CDR3 covers 17 residues. Germline trimming cut 2 bases from V and 5 bases from J; bases unmatched to any gene: 10. The CDR3 region has the DNA TGCGCCAGCAGCCAAAACCCAACTAGCGGGAGTGGGGAGACCCAGTACTTC. Its protein product is CASSQNPTSGSGETQYF.

The chain combines TRBV11-2 with TRBJ2-3; TRBD2 aligns across 8 bases. V lost 4 bases to trimming and J lost 6 bases; unmatched junction nucleotides: 6. CDR1 and CDR2 (germline): SGHAT, FQNNGV. This CDR3 spans 14 amino acids. For the CDR3, the DNA is TGTGCCAGCAGCTCCAGGACTAGCTTGGATACGCAGTATTTT. Its translation: CASSSRTSLDTQYF.

The chain employs TRBV5-1 and TRBJ2-7; TRBD1 is a possible D gene (6 bases). V lost 2 bases and J lost 4, with 16 bases in between. The CDR3 length is 15 residues. The V gene's germline CDR1 is SGHRS and CDR2 YFSETQ. The CDR3 nucleotides are TGCGCCAGCAGCTTACAGGGTGGATTTGGGTACGAGCAGTACTTC. It translates to CASSLQGGFGYEQYF.

The chain couples TRBV4-1 to TRBJ1-2; TRBD1 agrees at 7 bases. Unmatched junction bases numbered 5, after V lost 2 bases and J lost 2 bases. Per the germline V gene, CDR1 is MGHRA and CDR2 is YSYEKL. This CDR3 has 15 residues. In nucleotides, the CDR3 is TGCGCCAGCAGCCAACCTAAGACAGGGAACTATGGCTACACCTTC. Amino acids: CASSQPKTGNYGYTF.

About this clone itself: The junction departs from germline at one end; a sequencing error may be responsible. The chain has TRBV7-7 and TRBJ2-4, with 8 bases that match TRBD2. Germline loops: CDR1 SSHAT, CDR2 FNYEAQ (reference sequence). This CDR3 has 16 amino acids. The chain's CDR3 is CASSPAAGGYKNIQYF. The CDR3 region has the DNA TGTGCTAGCAGCCCAGCCGCGGGAGGATACAAAAACATTCAGTACTTC.

The chain carries TRBV28 and TRBJ1-2; D gene ambiguous. The CDR3 length is 12 residues. Trimming took 4 bases from V and 8 from J, leaving 11 bases between them. The germline CDR1 and CDR2 sequences are MDHEN and SYDVKM. The CDR3 sequence is CASSSSLGGYTF. CDR3 sequence (DNA): TGTGCCAGCAGTTCTTCCCTCGGGGGCTACACCTTC.